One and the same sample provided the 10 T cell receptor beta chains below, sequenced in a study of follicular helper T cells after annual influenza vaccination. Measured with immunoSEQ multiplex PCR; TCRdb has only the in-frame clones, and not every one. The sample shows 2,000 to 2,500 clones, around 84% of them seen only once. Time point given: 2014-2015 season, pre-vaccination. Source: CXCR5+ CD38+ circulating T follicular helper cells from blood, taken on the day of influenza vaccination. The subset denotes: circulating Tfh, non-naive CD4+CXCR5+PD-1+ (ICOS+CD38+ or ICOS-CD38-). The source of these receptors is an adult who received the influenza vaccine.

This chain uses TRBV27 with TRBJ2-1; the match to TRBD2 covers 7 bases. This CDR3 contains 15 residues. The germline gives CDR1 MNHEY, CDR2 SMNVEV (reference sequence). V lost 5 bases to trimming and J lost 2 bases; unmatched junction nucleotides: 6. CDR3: CASSLRGETYNEQFF. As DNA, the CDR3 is TGTGCCAGCAGTCTTCGGGGGGAAACCTACAATGAGCAGTTCTTC.

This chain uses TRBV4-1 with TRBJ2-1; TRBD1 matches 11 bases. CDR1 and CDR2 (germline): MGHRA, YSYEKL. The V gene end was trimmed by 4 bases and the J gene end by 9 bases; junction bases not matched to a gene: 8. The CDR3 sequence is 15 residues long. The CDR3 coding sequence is TGCGCCAGCAGCCGTGGTCGGACAGGGGGCACTGAGCAGTTCTTC. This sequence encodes CASSRGRTGGTEQFF.

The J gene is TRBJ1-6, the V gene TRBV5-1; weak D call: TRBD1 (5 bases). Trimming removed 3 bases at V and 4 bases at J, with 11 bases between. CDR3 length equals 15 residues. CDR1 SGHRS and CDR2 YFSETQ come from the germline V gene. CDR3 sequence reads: CASSSTGGYNSPLHF. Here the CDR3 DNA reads TGCGCCAGCAGCTCGACGGGGGGTTATAATTCACCCCTCCACTTT.

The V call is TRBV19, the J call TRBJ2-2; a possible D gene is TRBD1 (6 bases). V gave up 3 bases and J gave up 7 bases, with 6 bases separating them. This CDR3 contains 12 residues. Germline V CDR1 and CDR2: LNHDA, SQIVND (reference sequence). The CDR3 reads CASSIRGGELFF. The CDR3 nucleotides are TGTGCCAGTAGTATCAGGGGCGGGGAGCTGTTTTTT.

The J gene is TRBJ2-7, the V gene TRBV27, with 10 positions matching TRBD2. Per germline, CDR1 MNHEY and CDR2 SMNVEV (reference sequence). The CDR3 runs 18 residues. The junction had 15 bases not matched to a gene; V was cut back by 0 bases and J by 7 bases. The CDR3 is CASSLSWSGTSAQGEQYF. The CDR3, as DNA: TGTGCCAGCAGTTTATCTTGGAGTGGGACTAGCGCCCAGGGAGAGCAGTACTTC.

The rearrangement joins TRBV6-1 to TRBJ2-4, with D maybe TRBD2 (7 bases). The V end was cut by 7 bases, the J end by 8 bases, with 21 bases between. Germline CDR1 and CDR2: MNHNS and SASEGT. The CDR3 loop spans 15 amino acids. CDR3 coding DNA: TGTGCCAGCACCCCCCTTGGGGGGGCTAATTACATTCAGTACTTC. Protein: CASTPLGGANYIQYF.

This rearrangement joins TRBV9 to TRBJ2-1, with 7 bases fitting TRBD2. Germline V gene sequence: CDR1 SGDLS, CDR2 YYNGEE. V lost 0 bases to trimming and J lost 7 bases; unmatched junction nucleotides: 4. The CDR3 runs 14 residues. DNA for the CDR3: TGTGCCAGCAGCGTAGGCGGGAGTGCGAATGAGCAGTTCTTC. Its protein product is CASSVGGSANEQFF. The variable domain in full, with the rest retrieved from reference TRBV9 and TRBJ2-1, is DSGVTQTPKHLITATGQRVTLRCSPRSGDLSVYWYQQSLDQGLQFLIQYYNGEERAKGNILERFSAQQFPDLHSELNLSSLELGDSALYFCASSVGGSANEQFFGPGTRLTVL.

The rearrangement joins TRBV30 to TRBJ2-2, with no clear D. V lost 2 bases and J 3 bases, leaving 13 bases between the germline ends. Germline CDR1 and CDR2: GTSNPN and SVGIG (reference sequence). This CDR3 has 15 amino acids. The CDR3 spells CAWSQAGLYTGELFF. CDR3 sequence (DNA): TGTGCCTGGAGTCAGGCCGGCCTATACACCGGGGAGCTGTTTTTT.

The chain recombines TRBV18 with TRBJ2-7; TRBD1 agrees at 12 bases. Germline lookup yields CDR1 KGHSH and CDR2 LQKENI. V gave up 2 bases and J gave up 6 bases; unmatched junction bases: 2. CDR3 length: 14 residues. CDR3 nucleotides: TGTGCCAGCTCACCAGGGACAGGGGGCCTCGAGCAGTACTTC. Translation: CASSPGTGGLEQYF.

In nucleotides, the CDR3 is TGTGCCAGCAGTAAACAGGGGTACCGTGAAAAACTGTTTTTT. It translates to CASSKQGYREKLFF. The V call is TRBV6-5, the J call TRBJ1-4, with 7 positions matching TRBD1. The CDR3 length is 14 residues. Germline V gene sequence: CDR1 MNHEY, CDR2 SVGAGI. Losses at the gene ends were 5 bases for V and 7 bases for J; bases not matched to a gene: 7.